The present TCR beta chain was sequenced within a study of cytomegalovirus exposure and HLA in healthy donors. The repertoire was sequenced with immunoSEQ multiplex PCR; TCRdb's copy has only in-frame clones and lacks some. The data hold about 140,000 clones, with roughly 90% observed a single time. This clone was picked up a small number of times. As yet, its antigen is unknown. Findings and caveats of the study: It was 150 or so TCR beta chains that were listed as cytomegalovirus-associated. A classifier reportedly called cytomegalovirus status with high sensitivity and specificity. First-cohort TCR clusters were later found to tend to co-occur in the approximately 110 validation repertoires.

Germline CDR1 reads WSHSY; CDR2 reads SAAADI. V trimming: 7 bases; J trimming: 6 bases; junction bases outside the gene matches: 8. This CDR3 contains 13 residues. This rearrangement joins TRBV10-2 to TRBJ1-2; TRBD1 matches 7 bases. The sequence derives from a man aged 18-30 years in good health and CMV-seronegative. The sample consisted of PBMCs. Written as DNA, the CDR3 is TGCGCCAGCACGAACAGGGGCAAGAATGGCTACACCTTC. This encodes CASTNRGKNGYTF.